The 25 T cell receptor beta chains below come from one sample, sequenced in a study of CD8 T cells in ankylosing spondylitis. TCRdb re-called the 5' RACE reads with MiXCR, one entry per CDR3 protein. This table has under 850,000 distinct CDR3 sequences, over 15% appearing once. For these receptors, no antigen is known. Study-wide points: Seemingly characteristic of ankylosing spondylitis blood was a TCR beta motif consisting of about 8 highly homologous variants.

Sequenced sample: blood, either unsorted or a sorted T cell fraction (not recorded which). The receptors come from a male donor with ankylosing spondylitis.

V gene TRBV7-2 combines with J gene TRBJ2-2; tentative D call: TRBD1 (6 bases). Germline V gives CDR1 SGHTA, CDR2 FQGNSA. The CDR3 covers 16 residues. Trimming removed 5 bases from V and 6 bases from J, with 19 bases in between. The CDR3 sequence: CASSPRGGRMAGELFF. The CDR3 bases are TGTGCCAGCAGCCCACGAGGGGGTCGAATGGCCGGGGAGCTGTTTTTT.

This clonotype was counted between two and nine times. This sequence joins TRBV2 and TRBJ2-7; D unresolved. V shed 7 bases and J shed 3 bases, with 10 bases lying between them. Germline CDR1 reads SNHLY; CDR2 reads FYNNEI. This CDR3 has 12 amino acids. CDR3 loop: CASKSSGYEQYF. For the CDR3, the DNA is TGTGCCAGCAAGTCTAGTGGCTACGAGCAGTACTTC.

This clonotype came up a few times. The chain joins TRBV5-1 to TRBJ1-6; the match to TRBD1 covers 7 bases. CDR3 length equals 14 residues. The trim removed 4 bases at V and 9 bases at J, leaving 7 bases unmatched. Germline V gives CDR1 SGHRS, CDR2 YFSETQ. CDR3 DNA: TGCGCCAGCAGCACCCGACAGGGAGGTTCACCCCTCCACTTT. Its translation: CASSTRQGGSPLHF.

This clonotype was observed at least ten times. The chain links TRBV5-1 to TRBJ1-1; D perhaps matches TRBD1 (6 bases). The CDR3 extends over 13 amino acids. The V gene lost 0 bases and the J gene lost 10 bases, with 13 bases spanning the gap. The V gene's germline CDR1 is SGHRS and CDR2 YFSETQ. The CDR3 region has the DNA TGCGCCAGCAGCTTGGTATCGGGGGCGGGAGCTTTCTTT. As protein: CASSLVSGAGAFF.

This sequence joins TRBV15 and TRBJ2-1, with TRBD2 as a possible D gene (6 bases). The CDR3 length is 14 residues. CDR1 and CDR2 (germline): LNHNV, YYDKDF (reference sequence). Trimming left V 1 base short and J 7 bases short, with 11 bases between. CDR3 residues: CATSRGAGGNEQFF. DNA of the CDR3: TGTGCCACCAGCAGAGGGGCAGGAGGGAATGAGCAGTTCTTC.

This rearrangement joins TRBV7-3 to TRBJ2-3, with D tentatively TRBD2 (6 bases). The length of the CDR3 is 17 residues. The V gene's germline CDR1 is SGHTA and CDR2 FQGTGA. The ends were cut back, 1 base at V and 1 base at J, with 15 bases in the middle. CDR3 protein: CASSLIPGSGGTDTQYF. The CDR3 region has the DNA TGTGCCAGCAGCTTAATTCCAGGGTCGGGGGGCACAGATACGCAGTATTTT.

CDR3 sequence (DNA): TGTGCCAGCAGCTTTTATCAGGGGACGGGCCAAGAGACCCAGTACTTC. Protein sequence: CASSFYQGTGQETQYF. This rearrangement joins TRBV7-8 to TRBJ2-5; possibly TRBD1 for D (6 bases). The germline CDR1 and CDR2 sequences are SGHVS and FQNEAQ. The CDR3 contains 16 residues. Deletions cut 3 bases from V and 1 base from J, with 15 bases between.

The rearrangement links TRBV28 to TRBJ2-1; 9 bases match TRBD1. V trimming: 5 bases; J trimming: 10 bases; junction bases outside the gene matches: 12. The germline CDR1 and CDR2 sequences are MDHEN and SYDVKM. There are 15 residues in the CDR3. The CDR3 reads CASSPYRDRDGEQFF. CDR3 in DNA: TGTGCCAGCAGTCCTTACCGGGACAGGGACGGGGAGCAGTTCTTC. The entire variable domain, with the rest obtained from reference TRBV28 and TRBJ2-1, is as follows: DVKVTQSSRYLVKRTGEKVFLECVQDMDHENMFWYRQDPGLGLRLIYFSYDVKMKEKGDIPEGYSVSREKKERFSLILESASTNQTSMYLCASSPYRDRDGEQFFGPGTRLTVL.

This clonotype was recorded a few times. J is TRBJ2-1 and V is TRBV24-1, with D perhaps TRBD1 (5 bases). CDR3 length: 15 amino acids. V was cut by 4 bases and J by 7 bases, with 16 bases left in between. CDR1 is KGHDR, CDR2 SFDVKD, per germline. In DNA, the CDR3 is TGTGCCACCAGTGACCCCGCAGGGAAAGTTAATGAGCAGTTCTTC. It codes for CATSDPAGKVNEQFF.

The V call is TRBV20-1, the J call TRBJ1-1; D possibly corresponds to TRBD1 (6 bases). This CDR3 has 13 residues. The germline V and J ends were trimmed by 1 base and 5 bases, with 11 bases remaining between them. Germline V gene lookup returns CDR1 DFQATT and CDR2 SNEGSKA (reference sequence). CDR3 loop: CSARVRGGTEAFF. CDR3 nucleotides: TGCAGTGCTAGAGTCCGAGGGGGAACTGAAGCTTTCTTT.

V is TRBV27 and J is TRBJ2-1; 10 bases match TRBD2. This CDR3 is 16 amino acids long. With 1 base clipped from V and 3 bases from J, the junction kept 3 bases outside the gene matches. The germline CDR1 and CDR2 sequences are MNHEY and SMNVEV (reference sequence). The CDR3 loop is CASSLLLAGDYNEQFF. The CDR3 nucleotides read TGTGCCAGCAGTTTATTGCTAGCGGGAGACTACAATGAGCAGTTCTTC.

This clonotype has more than one count but fewer than ten. This rearrangement joins TRBV9 to TRBJ2-7; the match to TRBD2 covers 8 bases. CDR3 length: 16 amino acids. V was clipped by 4 bases and J by 4 bases; unmatched bases: 13. Germline values: CDR1 SGDLS, CDR2 YYNGEE. The DNA for the CDR3 is TGTGCCAGCAGCCCACACTCGAGCGGGAGTCGGTACGAGCAGTACTTC. It encodes CASSPHSSGSRYEQYF.

CDR3 bases: TGTGCCAGCAGTTACGGCCGGACTAGCATCTACGAGCAGTACTTC. Amino acids: CASSYGRTSIYEQYF. This chain connects TRBV6-2 or TRBV6-3 to TRBJ2-7, with 8 bases lining up with TRBD2. The trim removed 2 bases at V and 3 bases at J, leaving 6 bases unmatched. CDR1 and CDR2 (germline): MNHEY, SVGEGT. CDR3 length equals 15 residues.

The chain links TRBV29-1 to TRBJ2-1; 7 bases match TRBD1. CDR1 SQVTM and CDR2 ANQGSEA come from the germline V gene. The CDR3 contains 17 residues. V lost 2 bases to trimming and J lost 5 bases; unmatched junction nucleotides: 15. The CDR3 here is CSVEPRDSFIPHNEQFF. In nucleotides, the CDR3 is TGCAGCGTTGAACCCCGGGACAGCTTCATTCCCCACAATGAGCAGTTCTTC.

DNA of the CDR3: TGCAGTGCTAACGACATTAGGAATCAGCCCCAGCATTTT. The encoded protein is CSANDIRNQPQHF. The gene calls are TRBV20-1 and TRBJ1-5; D is unclear. CDR3 length equals 13 residues. Germline CDR1 DFQATT, CDR2 SNEGSKA (reference sequence). V shed 4 bases and J shed 4 bases, with 11 bases lying between them.

The gene calls are TRBV7-6 and TRBJ2-5; D might be TRBD1 (5 bases). The CDR3 loop spans 14 amino acids. Germline loops: CDR1 SGHVS, CDR2 FNYEAQ. Between the trimmed V and J ends, which lost 1 base and 2 bases, there was a span of 8 bases. The CDR3: CASSLDPGQETQYF. The CDR3 DNA follows: TGTGCCAGCAGCTTAGACCCAGGGCAAGAGACCCAGTACTTC.

The chain is built from TRBV12-3 or TRBV12-4 and TRBJ2-2, with TRBD2 matching 11 bases. The CDR3 sequence is 16 residues long. V trimming: 6 bases; J trimming: 3 bases; junction bases outside the gene matches: 6. The CDR3 loop is CASRPVTSGDTGELFF. The CDR3 region has the DNA TGTGCCAGCAGGCCGGTGACTAGCGGGGACACCGGGGAGCTGTTTTTT.

The CDR3 is CASSPMTGPRGYTF. The DNA of the CDR3 is TGTGCCAGCAGTCCGATGACAGGGCCACGCGGCTACACCTTC. The chain is built from TRBV28 and TRBJ1-2, with TRBD1 matching over 7 bases. CDR1 is MDHEN and CDR2 is SYDVKM in the germline V gene. This CDR3 comprises 14 residues. V dropped 5 bases and J dropped 8; count of bases not matched to a gene: 11.

This clonotype has just a few counts. V usage is TRBV5-1 and J usage is TRBJ2-7, with D unclear. The CDR3 consists of 14 residues. Germline CDR1 SGHRS, CDR2 YFSETQ. V was pared by 0 bases and J by 6 bases, with 13 bases between. CDR3 sequence reads: CASSLGAPLLEQYF. CDR3 in DNA: TGCGCCAGCAGCTTGGGTGCCCCCCTACTCGAGCAGTACTTC.

This clonotype was seen ten or more times. The CDR3 region is CASSLIMNTEAFF. Here the CDR3 DNA reads TGTGCCAGCAGCTTAATCATGAACACTGAAGCTTTCTTT. The chain couples TRBV12-3 or TRBV12-4 to TRBJ1-1; D not certain. The CDR3 consists of 13 residues. Trimming took off 6 bases at V and 0 bases at J, with 8 bases between the two ends.

The chain has TRBV12-3 or TRBV12-4 and TRBJ1-1, with D unclear. The CDR3 is 13 residues long. Deletions cut 7 bases from V and 1 base from J, with 10 bases between. CDR3 sequence: CASTHHTNTEAFF. The DNA of the CDR3 is TGTGCCAGCACCCACCACACGAACACTGAAGCTTTCTTT.

The table lists this clonotype with a few counts. The chain couples TRBV29-1 to TRBJ1-2; TRBD1 might be the D (6 bases). Germline CDR1 SQVTM, CDR2 ANQGSEA. V was cut by 4 bases and J by 2 bases, with 11 bases left in between. The CDR3 sequence is 13 residues long. The CDR3 is CSVGLGANYGYTF. The CDR3, as DNA: TGCAGCGTTGGGTTGGGGGCGAACTATGGCTACACCTTC.

The rearrangement links TRBV7-9 to TRBJ1-4; a possible D gene is TRBD1 (6 bases). V gave up 1 base and J gave up 7 bases, with 13 bases separating them. The CDR3 totals 15 residues. In germline, CDR1 is SEHNR, CDR2 FQNEAQ (reference sequence). CDR3 nucleotide sequence: TGTGCCAGCAGCTTAGTCGTAGGGGGGACTGAAAAACTGTTTTTT. This codes for CASSLVVGGTEKLFF.

This sequence joins TRBV7-9 and TRBJ2-3, with a tentative D call TRBD2 (5 bases). The CDR3 length is 16 residues. V was pared by 2 bases and J by 4 bases, with 16 bases between. Germline assignment: CDR1 SEHNR and CDR2 FQNEAQ (reference sequence). The chain's CDR3 is CASSLTDSHRPDTQYF. CDR3 sequence (DNA): TGTGCCAGCAGCTTAACGGACTCCCACCGCCCAGATACGCAGTATTTT. The variable domain in full, completed from reference TRBV7-9 and TRBJ2-3, reads DTGVSQNPRHKITKRGQNVTFRCDPISEHNRLYWYRQTLGQGPEFLTYFQNEAQLEKSRLLSDRFSAERPKGSFSTLEIQRTEQGDSAMYLCASSLTDSHRPDTQYFGPGTRLTVL.

This clonotype has only a few counts. The chain carries TRBV28 and TRBJ1-1; 7 bases are shared with TRBD1. Trimming cost V 6 bases and J 1 base; bases outside gene matches: 8. Germline V CDR1 and CDR2: MDHEN, SYDVKM. The CDR3 totals 15 residues. The CDR3 DNA reads as TGTGCCAGCAGGGAACAGGGGAAAGCGAACACTGAAGCTTTCTTT. As protein: CASREQGKANTEAFF.